The rows below give T cell receptor beta chains drawn from one sample of a study of T cell repertoires in cytomegalovirus infection. TCRdb ran MiXCR on the reads and lists one entry per CDR3 protein. The data show 200,000 to 250,000 distinct CDR3 sequences, about 23% seen once. The source material was CD8+ T cells from PBMCs. Receptors originate from a human donor in good health (CMV status not recorded). Some clones in this sample may be carry-over from other donors' samples. Each CDR3 is given with its conserved first and last residue. A D gene is named only where the DNA matches it firmly. The listing skips clone size in some rows; elsewhere it reads once, few, many or a size class.

D gene	V gene	clone size	J gene	CDR3 protein	CDR3 DNA
TRBD1	TRBV4-1	-	TRBJ1-2	CASSQETGWHGRGYTF	TGCGCCAGCAGCCAAGAGACAGGGTGGCATGGACGTGGCTACACCTTC
-	TRBV7-2	few	TRBJ1-1	CASSLTYGGRSTQAFF	TGTGCCAGCAGCTTAACCTACGGGGGGCGAAGTACACAAGCTTTCTTT
-	TRBV14	-	TRBJ1-1	CASSHPGEGNTEAFF	TGTGCCAGCAGCCACCCCGGAGAGGGGAACACTGAAGCTTTCTTT
-	TRBV7-2	many	TRBJ2-3	CASSLSVRVTTDTQYF	TGTGCCAGCAGCTTATCGGTGCGGGTGACCACAGATACGCAGTATTTT
-	TRBV20-1	-	TRBJ1-5	CSARVSGQPQHF	TGCAGTGCTAGGGTGAGTGGACAGCCCCAGCATTTT
TRBD1	TRBV6-5	few	TRBJ1-4	CASSYEGALPTNEKLFF	TGTGCCAGCAGTTACGAGGGGGCCCTACCAACTAATGAAAAACTGTTTTTT
TRBD1	TRBV12-3/TRBV12-4	many	TRBJ2-7	CASSLPGQGIYEQYF	TGTGCCAGCAGTCTTCCGGGACAGGGGATCTACGAGCAGTACTTC
-	TRBV7-9	few	TRBJ2-7	CASSGRGQTYEQYF	TGTGCCAGCAGCGGGCGGGGGCAGACCTACGAGCAGTACTTC
TRBD1	TRBV6-5	few	TRBJ2-7	CASSYSGAGGSYEQYF	TGTGCCAGCAGTTACTCGGGGGCAGGGGGATCCTACGAGCAGTACTTC
-	TRBV20-1	few	TRBJ2-7	CSARDLGSTDEQYF	TGCAGTGCTAGAGATCTGGGGTCGACGGACGAGCAGTACTTC
-	TRBV4-1	-	TRBJ2-3	CASSRTPTGQDTQYF	TGCGCCAGCAGCCGAACCCCGACAGGCCAAGATACGCAGTATTTT
-	TRBV3-1	few	TRBJ2-1	CASSQGGPEQFF	TGTGCCAGCAGCCAAGGGGGCCCTGAGCAGTTCTTC
-	TRBV3-1	many	TRBJ2-5	CASSLPVDGPQETQYF	TGTGCCAGCAGCCTACCAGTCGACGGACCTCAAGAGACCCAGTACTTC
-	TRBV6-5	-	TRBJ1-2	CASSLNPGSDVRGYTF	TGTGCCAGCAGTTTAAATCCGGGCTCCGACGTAAGGGGCTACACCTTC
-	TRBV15	few	TRBJ2-6	CATSREDSISGANVLTF	TGTGCCACCAGCAGAGAAGACAGCATCTCTGGGGCCAACGTCCTGACTTTC
-	TRBV6-5	-	TRBJ1-1	CASSYLERDLNTEAFF	TGTGCCAGCAGTTACTTAGAGCGAGATTTGAACACTGAAGCTTTCTTT
TRBD1	TRBV28	few	TRBJ2-1	CASNLLQGGLGNEQFF	TGTGCCAGCAACCTACTACAGGGGGGACTGGGCAATGAGCAGTTCTTC
TRBD2	TRBV20-1	-	TRBJ2-5	CSADGTSASETQYF	TGCAGTGCCGACGGGACTAGCGCCTCAGAGACCCAGTACTTC
-	TRBV7-6	-	TRBJ2-6	CAGSLVAGANVLTF	TGTGCCGGCAGCTTGGTGGCGGGGGCCAACGTCCTGACTTTC
-	TRBV12-5	-	TRBJ1-1	CASGLLLTNTEAFF	TGTGCTAGTGGTTTGCTCCTGACTAACACTGAAGCTTTCTTT
-	TRBV10-3	few	TRBJ2-2	CAISESEGNGLFF	TGTGCCATCAGTGAGTCGGAAGGGAATGGGCTGTTTTTT
-	TRBV19	many	TRBJ1-1	CASTGQGLNTEAFF	TGTGCCAGTACTGGGCAGGGGCTGAACACTGAAGCTTTCTTT
-	TRBV28	-	TRBJ1-5	CASSLWRDLSNQPQHF	TGTGCCAGCAGTTTATGGAGGGACCTTAGCAATCAGCCCCAGCATTTT
-	TRBV7-9	many	TRBJ1-1	CASGDHTANTEAFF	TGTGCCAGCGGCGATCATACAGCGAACACTGAAGCTTTCTTT
-	TRBV27	many	TRBJ2-3	CASSFLSVSTDTQYF	TGTGCCAGCAGTTTCCTCAGCGTTAGCACAGATACGCAGTATTTT
-	TRBV7-3	-	TRBJ2-2	CASSLMAGQSGELFF	TGTGCCAGCAGCTTAATGGCAGGACAATCCGGGGAGCTGTTTTTT
-	TRBV29-1	once	TRBJ2-2	CSVYRVAGELFF	TGCAGCGTCTACAGGGTAGCCGGGGAGCTGTTTTTT
TRBD1	TRBV27	few	TRBJ1-2	CASSFQDRDYGYTF	TGTGCCAGCAGTTTTCAGGACAGGGACTATGGCTACACCTTC
TRBD1	TRBV5-6	many	TRBJ2-7	CASSADRGLYEQYF	TGTGCCAGCAGCGCGGACAGGGGGCTATACGAGCAGTACTTC
TRBD2	TRBV12-3/TRBV12-4	-	TRBJ2-3	CASSLLGGGTDTQYF	TGTGCCAGCAGTTTACTCGGGGGGGGCACAGATACGCAGTATTTT
TRBD2	TRBV20-1	-	TRBJ2-1	CSAAGLAGLNEQFF	TGCAGTGCCGCGGGACTAGCGGGGTTGAATGAGCAGTTCTTC
TRBD1	TRBV15	many	TRBJ1-2	CATSVHDRAEGYGYTF	TGTGCCACCAGCGTACACGACAGGGCGGAGGGCTATGGCTACACCTTC
-	TRBV30	few	TRBJ1-1	CAWTGVGPEAFF	TGTGCCTGGACTGGTGTGGGACCTGAAGCTTTCTTT